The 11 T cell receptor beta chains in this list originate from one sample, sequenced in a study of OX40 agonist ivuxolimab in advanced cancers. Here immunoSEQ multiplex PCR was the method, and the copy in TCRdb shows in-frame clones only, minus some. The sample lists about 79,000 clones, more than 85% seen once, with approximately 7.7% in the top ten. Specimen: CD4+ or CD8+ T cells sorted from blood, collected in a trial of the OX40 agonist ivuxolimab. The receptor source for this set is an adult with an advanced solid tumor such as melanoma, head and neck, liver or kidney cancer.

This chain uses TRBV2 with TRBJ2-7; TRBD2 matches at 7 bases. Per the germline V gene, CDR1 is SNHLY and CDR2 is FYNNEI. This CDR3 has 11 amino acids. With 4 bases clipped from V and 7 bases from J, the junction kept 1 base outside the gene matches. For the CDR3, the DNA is TGTGCCAGCAGTGGGGGGGGAGAGCAGTACTTC. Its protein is CASSGGGEQYF.

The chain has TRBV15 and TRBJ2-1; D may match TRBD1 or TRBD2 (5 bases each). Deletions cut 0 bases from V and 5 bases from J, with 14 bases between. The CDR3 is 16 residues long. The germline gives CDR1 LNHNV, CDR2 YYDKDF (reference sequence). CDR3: CATSRDRGSENNEQFF. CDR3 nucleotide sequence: TGTGCCACCAGCAGAGATCGGGGCTCTGAAAACAATGAGCAGTTCTTC.

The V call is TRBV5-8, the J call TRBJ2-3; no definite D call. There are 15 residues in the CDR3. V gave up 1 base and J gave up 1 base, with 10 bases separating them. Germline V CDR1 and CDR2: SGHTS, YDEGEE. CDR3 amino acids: CASSLSWVRTDTQYF. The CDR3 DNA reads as TGTGCCAGCAGCTTGTCCTGGGTGCGCACAGATACGCAGTATTTT.

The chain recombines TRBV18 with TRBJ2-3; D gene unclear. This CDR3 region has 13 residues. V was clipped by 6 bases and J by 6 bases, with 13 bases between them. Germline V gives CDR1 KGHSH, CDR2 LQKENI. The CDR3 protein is CASSQAFKDTQYF. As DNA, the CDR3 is TGTGCCAGCTCCCAAGCATTCAAGGATACGCAGTATTTT.

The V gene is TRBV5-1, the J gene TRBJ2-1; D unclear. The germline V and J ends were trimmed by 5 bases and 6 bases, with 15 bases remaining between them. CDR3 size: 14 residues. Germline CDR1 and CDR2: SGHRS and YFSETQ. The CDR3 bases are TGCGCCAGCAGTCTAGTGCCCTCCCCCAATGAGCAGTTCTTC. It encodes CASSLVPSPNEQFF.

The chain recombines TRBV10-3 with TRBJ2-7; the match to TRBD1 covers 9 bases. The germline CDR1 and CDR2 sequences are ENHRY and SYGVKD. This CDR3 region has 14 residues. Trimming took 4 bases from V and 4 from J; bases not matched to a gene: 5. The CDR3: CAISVGTGRYEQYF. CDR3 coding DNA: TGTGCCATCAGTGTTGGGACAGGGAGGTACGAGCAGTACTTC.

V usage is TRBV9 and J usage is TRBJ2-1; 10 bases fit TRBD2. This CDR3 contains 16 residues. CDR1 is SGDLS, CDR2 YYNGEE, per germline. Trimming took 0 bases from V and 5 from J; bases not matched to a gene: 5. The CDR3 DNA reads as TGTGCCAGCAGCGTAGCTGTGCTAGCGGGAGACAATGAGCAGTTCTTC. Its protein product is CASSVAVLAGDNEQFF.

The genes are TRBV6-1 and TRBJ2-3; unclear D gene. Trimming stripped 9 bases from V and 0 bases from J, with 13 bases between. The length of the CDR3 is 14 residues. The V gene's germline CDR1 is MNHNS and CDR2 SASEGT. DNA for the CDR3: TGTGCCAGTTTACAAGGGTGGAGCACAGATACGCAGTATTTT. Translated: CASLQGWSTDTQYF.

CDR3 residues: CASNWPNRNEQFF. The CDR3 region has the DNA TGTGCCAGCAACTGGCCGAACCGCAATGAGCAGTTCTTC. The rearrangement uses TRBV2 and TRBJ2-1; D remains ambiguous. The CDR3 is 13 amino acids. CDR1 SNHLY and CDR2 FYNNEI come from the germline V gene. Trimming cost V 7 bases and J 6 bases, with 13 bases left between them.

The CDR3 DNA sequence: TGTGCCAGCAGCCGGACCACAGGGGACACGCAGTATTTT. It yields the protein CASSRTTGDTQYF. The chain recombines TRBV7-3 with TRBJ2-3, with 7 nucleotides matching TRBD1. Germline assignment: CDR1 SGHTA and CDR2 FQGTGA. The CDR3 consists of 13 residues. V trimming: 5 bases; J trimming: 9 bases; junction bases outside the gene matches: 8.

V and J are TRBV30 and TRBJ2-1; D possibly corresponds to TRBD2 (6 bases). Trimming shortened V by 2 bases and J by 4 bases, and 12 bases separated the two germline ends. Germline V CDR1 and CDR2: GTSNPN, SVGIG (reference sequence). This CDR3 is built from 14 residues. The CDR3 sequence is CAWSRIADYNEQFF. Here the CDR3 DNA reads TGTGCCTGGAGTCGGATAGCGGATTACAATGAGCAGTTCTTC.